A selection of T cell receptor beta chains follows, all from one sample in a study of shared clonotypes between healthy human individuals. TCRdb's copy holds only in-frame clones and misses some; the assay was immunoSEQ multiplex PCR. The sample has over a million clones, approximately 80% seen once. Sequencing was carried out using memory CD4+ T cells from PBMCs. All receptors come from a man aged 18 to 29 in good health. Some clones in this sample may be carry-over from other donors' samples. CDR3s include the opening cysteine and the closing phenylalanine or tryptophan. D genes are given only for firm matches. Rows may omit the clone size; those that give it use once, few, many or a size class.

v_gene,abundance,j_gene,d_gene,CDR3aa,CDR3nt
TRBV25-1,once,TRBJ2-6,.,CASRSQGTGANVLTF,TGTGCCAGCAGAAGCCAGGGGACTGGGGCCAACGTCCTGACTTTC
TRBV5-6,.,TRBJ2-3,.,CASSLFRENGLDTQYF,TGTGCCAGCAGCTTGTTTAGGGAGAATGGGCTAGATACGCAGTATTTT
TRBV2,.,TRBJ1-2,.,CASSEGADYGYTF,TGTGCCAGCAGTGAGGGGGCTGACTATGGCTACACCTTC
TRBV15,.,TRBJ2-7,.,CATSRDVGEAYEQYF,TGTGCCACCAGCAGAGATGTGGGGGAGGCCTACGAGCAGTACTTC
TRBV4-2,.,TRBJ1-4,TRBD1,CASSRGTAKREKLFF,TGTGCCAGCAGCCGTGGGACAGCAAAAAGAGAAAAACTGTTTTTT
TRBV2,.,TRBJ2-7,.,CASRRGQEQYF,TGTGCCAGCAGGAGAGGTCAGGAGCAGTACTTC
TRBV2,.,TRBJ1-1,.,CASSVREGTEAFF,TGTGCCAGCAGTGTCAGGGAAGGCACTGAAGCTTTCTTT
TRBV7-3,.,TRBJ1-3,.,CASSPGSSGNTIYF,TGTGCCAGCAGCCCCGGGAGCTCTGGAAACACCATATATTTT
TRBV7-9,.,TRBJ2-7,TRBD1,CASSLLDWQGASEQYF,TGTGCCAGCAGCTTATTAGATTGGCAGGGGGCGTCCGAGCAGTACTTC
TRBV5-6,once,TRBJ2-7,.,CASSWRFGYEQYF,TGTGCCAGCAGCTGGCGGTTCGGTTACGAGCAGTACTTC
TRBV4-1,few,TRBJ1-1,.,CASSQVLNTEAFF,TGCGCCAGCAGCCAAGTGCTGAACACTGAAGCTTTCTTT
TRBV4-3,.,TRBJ2-3,TRBD2,CASSQGGTPGLAASTDTQYF,TGCGCCAGCAGCCAGGGGGGCACCCCGGGACTAGCGGCTAGCACAGATACGCAGTATTTT
TRBV28,.,TRBJ1-1,TRBD1,CASSPRDRGAEAFF,TGTGCCAGCAGTCCCCGGGACAGAGGCGCTGAAGCTTTCTTT
TRBV5-1,.,TRBJ2-7,TRBD1,CASSLAPPGQIYVLYF,TGCGCCAGCAGCTTGGCCCCACCGGGACAGATTTATGTTCTGTACTTC
TRBV6-1,.,TRBJ2-1,TRBD2,CASSVLAGYNEQFF,TGTGCCAGCAGTGTACTAGCGGGATACAATGAGCAGTTCTTC
TRBV6-1,.,TRBJ1-4,.,CASSGPGTTNEKLFF,TGTGCCAGCAGCGGTCCAGGGACAACTAATGAAAAACTGTTTTTT
TRBV7-3,.,TRBJ2-6,.,CASSSSSGANVLTF,TGTGCCAGCAGCTCGAGCTCTGGGGCCAACGTCCTGACTTTC
TRBV2,.,TRBJ2-6,.,CASTGASGANVLTF,TGTGCCAGCACCGGAGCCTCTGGGGCCAACGTCCTGACTTTC
TRBV29-1,.,TRBJ2-5,.,CSVDSGSRETQYF,TGCAGCGTTGATTCCGGTTCGCGGGAGACCCAGTACTTC
TRBV7-9,.,TRBJ2-1,TRBD1,CASRLASGQGYNEQFF,TGTGCCAGCAGGCTAGCGTCGGGACAGGGGTACAATGAGCAGTTCTTC
TRBV6-5,.,TRBJ1-1,.,CASSYSLSATEAFF,TGTGCCAGCAGTTACTCGCTCTCGGCAACTGAAGCTTTCTTT
TRBV7-8,.,TRBJ1-4,.,CASSLDGLNEKLFF,TGTGCCAGCAGCTTAGATGGGCTTAATGAAAAACTGTTTTTT
TRBV7-3,.,TRBJ2-7,TRBD1,CASSSDRDSYEQYF,TGTGCCAGCAGCTCTGACAGGGACTCCTACGAGCAGTACTTC
TRBV19,.,TRBJ2-7,.,CASSTTQGDEQYF,TGTGCCAGTAGTACCACACAGGGAGACGAGCAGTACTTC
TRBV11-2,many,TRBJ2-3,TRBD2,CASTPGLAASTDTQYF,TGTGCCAGCACGCCGGGACTAGCGGCAAGCACAGATACGCAGTATTTT
TRBV28,.,TRBJ2-2,.,CASSSQYRPTGELFF,TGTGCCAGCAGTTCCCAGTACAGACCCACCGGGGAGCTGTTTTTT
TRBV5-4,.,TRBJ2-5,.,CASSSPSTQETQYF,TGTGCCAGCAGTTCACCCTCGACACAAGAGACCCAGTACTTC
TRBV9,.,TRBJ1-2,.,CASSVGGDGYTF,TGTGCCAGCAGCGTAGGAGGTGATGGCTACACCTTC
TRBV15,.,TRBJ1-4,TRBD1,CATSRGQSEKLFF,TGTGCCACCAGCAGGGGACAGTCTGAAAAACTGTTTTTT
TRBV28,.,TRBJ2-7,.,CASGRSRGRAYEQYF,TGTGCCAGCGGCCGGAGTAGGGGGAGGGCGTACGAGCAGTACTTC
TRBV9,.,TRBJ1-1,.,CASSVGLEPTEAFF,TGTGCCAGCAGCGTAGGACTAGAGCCGACTGAAGCTTTCTTT
TRBV11-2,once,TRBJ2-3,.,CASSLGPFSTDTQYF,TGTGCCAGCAGCTTAGGCCCTTTTAGCACAGATACGCAGTATTTT
TRBV5-1,few,TRBJ1-1,.,CASSLATSGGTEAFF,TGCGCCAGCAGCTTGGCCACGTCTGGAGGGACTGAAGCTTTCTTT
TRBV5-6,few,TRBJ2-7,.,CASSLGGDYEQYF,TGTGCCAGCAGCTTAGGAGGGGACTACGAGCAGTACTTC
TRBV11-3,.,TRBJ2-5,TRBD2,CASARRGEGQETQYF,TGTGCCAGCGCCCGCCGAGGGGAGGGCCAAGAGACCCAGTACTTC
TRBV6-1,.,TRBJ2-7,.,CASMRQADSYEQYF,TGTGCCAGCATGCGCCAAGCGGACTCCTACGAGCAGTACTTC
TRBV6-5,.,TRBJ1-4,.,CASSYSGEKLFF,TGTGCCAGCAGTTACTCCGGCGAAAAACTGTTTTTT
TRBV7-2,.,TRBJ1-5,.,CASSLDDMYQPQHF,TGTGCCAGCAGCTTAGATGACATGTATCAGCCCCAGCATTTT
TRBV18,.,TRBJ2-7,.,CASSPVQGPWGYF,TGTGCCAGCTCACCTGTCCAGGGGCCTTGGGGATACTTC
TRBV30,many,TRBJ1-5,.,CAWSRGPPGGQPQHF,TGTGCCTGGAGCCGGGGACCCCCCGGGGGTCAGCCCCAGCATTTT
TRBV10-3,.,TRBJ1-2,.,CVTSGPTLQNYGYTF,TGCGTAACATCGGGGCCCACCCTACAGAACTATGGCTACACCTTC
TRBV28,.,TRBJ1-2,TRBD1,CASSQNRGDGYTF,TGTGCCAGCAGTCAGAACAGGGGAGATGGCTACACCTTC
TRBV15,.,TRBJ1-1,.,CATAQGVNTEAFF,TGTGCCACCGCACAGGGCGTGAACACTGAAGCTTTCTTT
TRBV21-1,few,TRBJ1-5,.,CASSKSSNQPQHF,TGTGCCAGCAGCAAAAGCAGCAATCAGCCCCAGCATTTT
TRBV9,once,TRBJ2-1,.,CASSYGDDNEQFF,TGTGCCAGCAGCTACGGGGATGACAATGAGCAGTTCTTC
TRBV11-3,.,TRBJ2-6,.,CASSPGLSGANVLTF,TGTGCCAGCAGCCCAGGTTTGTCAGGGGCCAACGTCCTGACTTTC
TRBV28,.,TRBJ2-7,TRBD1,CASSFLTGGYEQYF,TGTGCCAGCAGTTTTTTGACAGGGGGATACGAGCAGTACTTC
TRBV29-1,.,TRBJ1-1,.,CSAWGLGAFEAFF,TGCAGCGCCTGGGGACTCGGGGCCTTTGAAGCTTTCTTT
TRBV2,.,TRBJ2-1,TRBD2,CASSEVSSGGEQFF,TGTGCCAGCAGTGAAGTTTCTTCGGGGGGTGAGCAGTTCTTC
TRBV19,.,TRBJ1-1,.,CASSSGRLNTEAFF,TGTGCCAGTAGTTCAGGACGGCTTAACACTGAAGCTTTCTTT
TRBV7-6,.,TRBJ1-2,.,CASSLPAVDYGYTF,TGTGCCAGCAGCTTACCGGCGGTCGACTATGGCTACACCTTC
TRBV5-1,.,TRBJ2-7,TRBD2,CASSLASGSFYEQYF,TGCGCCAGCAGCTTGGCTAGCGGGAGCTTCTACGAGCAGTACTTC
TRBV5-1,.,TRBJ1-2,.,CASSGVGSGYTF,TGCGCCAGCAGCGGGGTCGGGAGTGGCTACACCTTC
TRBV11-2,.,TRBJ2-1,TRBD2,CASSPRLAKIYNEQFF,TGTGCCAGCAGCCCTAGACTAGCGAAAATTTACAATGAGCAGTTCTTC
TRBV28,few,TRBJ1-1,.,CASSRNTEAFF,TGTGCCAGCAGTCGTAACACTGAAGCTTTCTTT